This T cell receptor (beta chain) was identified during a study of shared clonotypes between healthy human individuals (TCRdb year 2020). General notes on the study: A few men and two women, aged 18 to 49 years, made up the cohort. Between about 0.8 and 9 billion PBMCs per donor were obtained by leukapheresis. Per donor, three plates each were used for CD4 naive and CD4 memory, two for CD8 naive, and one for CD8 memory. Blood TCR repertoires of four to six healthy adults were deeply sequenced to estimate repertoire size and the extent of clonotype sharing between individuals. To increase sequencing depth and limit assay-specific biases, TCR repertoire library preparation and sequencing were carried out by different laboratories using diverse techniques. The paper as a whole reports these results and caveats: Across four donors, around 5% of naive CD4, approximately 3.6% of naive CD8, about 2% of memory CD4, and around 0.4% of memory CD8 clonotypes were shared. The small number of donors limited the genetic and exposure-history diversity represented. Estimated clonotype richness was generally larger for naive than for memory subsets. Even with the large sequencing depth, rarefaction of the sorted-subset datasets indicated that sequencing was incomplete. Based on pairwise subsampling, the degree of clonotype sharing among donors was expected to be affected by sequencing depth. Sampling was limited to blood, and TCR repertoires in tissue likely differ from TCR repertoires in blood. Clonotypes shared by all four sorted-subset donors showed higher generation probabilities than non-shared clonotypes.

Using the deep immunoSEQ assay, multiplex PCR amplified TCR CDR3 regions from genomic DNA. Extracted genomic DNA from each cell subset was distributed evenly across all wells of several immunoSEQ 96-well plates, and each plate was treated as a replicate. For sorted subsets, about 210 ng of genomic DNA, equivalent to 30,000 or so T cell genomes, went into each replicate PCR. The purified libraries were quantified using a Qubit 3.0 fluorometer, sized with a Bioanalyzer 2100, and then quantified again using the KAPA Library Quantification kit. Each immunoSEQ 96-well plate was sequenced on its own single-read 150-cycle Illumina NextSeq 550 flow cell. On the study's bioinformatics: Because the immunoSEQ output included only junctional sequences and no quality scores, the filtering could not be the same as the filtering used for full-length reads. Sequences were annotated with PyIR, a Python wrapper for IgBLAST v1.9, using IMGT germline references to assign V/J genes and CDR3. Reads with weak V/J assignments (E-value above 1e-6), missing CDR3, stop codons, out-of-frame junctions, or ambiguous translated residues were removed. V3J clonotypes were defined as sequences sharing an identical inferred V gene, J gene, and CDR3 amino acid sequence. Percentage overlap between repertoires was calculated by dividing the number of shared unique clonotypes by the size of the smaller repertoire. RTK rarefaction, the Chao1 estimator, and Recon v2.1 estimates of unobserved clonotypes were used to assess repertoire richness. Generation probabilities were computed with OLGA for all TCRbeta clonotypes obtained by the gDNA method from several donors. TCRdb provides this immuneACCESS table in a form limited to in-frame rearrangements. Some clones are lacking; in checked studies, under half of them reflect an unresolved V gene, and why the rest are absent is not known. That table is the source of V, J and clone size, and D and trimming were worked out from the DNA. This sample lists about 1.5 million clones; 95% to 99% were detected once. The biggest ten clones account for 0.45% of the sample.

A note on this clone: The specificity of this receptor is unknown. No quality values exist for individual bases; no much larger clone is one base distant. The sample carries other DNA sequences with the same CDR3.

CDR3 length: 11 amino acids, cysteine to phenylalanine. Just CDR3 DNA is preserved here, 33 bases in frame from base 1. V lost 6 bases and J lost 0 bases; the stretch between them is 3 bases long. CDR1 and CDR2 (SEHNR, FQNEAQ) derive from the germline V gene (reference sequence). The donors were healthy, HIV-negative adults who had no recently reported acute infections or vaccinations. Every donor was a Caucasian adult residing in Nashville, Tennessee, USA. CD4+ T cells were enriched through magnetic negative selection, after which naive cells were positively selected on CD45RA and the remaining negative fraction served as the memory subset. Blood was obtained by leukapheresis, after which PBMCs were separated by Ficoll-Histopaque density gradient centrifugation and cryopreserved in liquid nitrogen vapor phase. Analytical flow cytometry was used to check the purity and quantity of every magnetically sorted T cell population. Genomic DNA was isolated from each sorted fraction and quantified by UV absorbance on a Nanodrop 2000c.

The TCR was taken from a man younger than 40 in good health. The chain joins TRBV7-9 to TRBJ2-7; confidence is insufficient to name the D gene. Source material: naive CD4+ T cells sorted from blood. The sample's cell subset or site label, decoded: CD45RA+ positively selected. CDR3 reads: CASSFSYEQYF. In nucleotide form, the sequence is TGTGCCAGCAGTTTCTCCTACGAGCAGTACTTC.